The 26 T cell receptor beta chains in this list originate from one sample, sequenced in a study of blood T cell repertoires in COVID-19. Sequenced by immunoSEQ multiplex PCR; TCRdb stores in-frame clones only, minus some. The profile shows some 300,000 clones, roughly 90% of them singletons. Sequences were obtained from PBMCs or T cells enriched from blood (not recorded which). The receptor set was obtained from a woman in her twenties or thirties who had been exposed to COVID-19.

The rearrangement uses TRBV3-1 (or the pseudogene TRBV3-2) and TRBJ1-5; D is undetermined. Per germline, CDR1 LGHDT and CDR2 YNNKEL (reference sequence). Between the trimmed V and J ends, which lost 1 base and 1 base, there was a span of 8 bases. The CDR3 has 15 amino acids. CDR3 sequence (DNA): TGTGCCAGCAGCCAAGCTGGGAGCAGCAATCAGCCCCAGCATTTT. As protein: CASSQAGSSNQPQHF.

The chain carries TRBV6-5 and TRBJ2-7, with D perhaps TRBD2 (6 bases). This CDR3 contains 13 residues. V was pared by 8 bases and J by 3 bases, with 14 bases between. The germline CDR1 and CDR2 sequences are MNHEY and SVGAGI. The CDR3: CASAEGQYYEQYF. CDR3 nucleotide sequence: TGTGCCAGCGCGGAGGGGCAATACTACGAGCAGTACTTC.

This chain connects TRBV10-3 to TRBJ1-3, with TRBD1 matching 7 bases. Looked up from germline, CDR1 is ENHRY and CDR2 is SYGVKD. The length of the CDR3 is 15 residues. V shed 4 bases and J 0 bases; nucleotides not matched to a gene: 3. Here the CDR3 reads CAISGDSYSGNTIYF. In nucleotides, the CDR3 is TGTGCCATCAGTGGGGACAGTTACTCTGGAAACACCATATATTTT.

In this sample, this clone turned up a few times. This rearrangement joins TRBV6-2 or TRBV6-3 to TRBJ2-7; 8 nucleotides line up with TRBD1. The CDR3 has 15 residues. The germline V gene encodes CDR1 MNHEY and CDR2 SVGEGT. J gave up 0 bases and V 4 bases, and 5 bases lay outside the gene matches. As DNA, the CDR3 is TGTGCCAGCAGTTCACCGGACAGGGCCTCCTACGAGCAGTACTTC. Translation: CASSSPDRASYEQYF.

The rearrangement uses TRBV7-6 and TRBJ2-1; D possibly corresponds to TRBD2 (7 bases). V was pared by 2 bases and J by 5 bases, with 19 bases between. The CDR3 is 17 amino acids. CDR1 and CDR2 (germline): SGHVS, FNYEAQ. The CDR3 sequence is CASSLRFAGAWDNEQFF. The CDR3 DNA reads as TGTGCCAGCAGCTTAAGGTTTGCGGGGGCGTGGGACAATGAGCAGTTCTTC. Complete variable domain (other parts from reference TRBV7-6 and TRBJ2-1): GAGVSQSPRYKVTKRGQDVALRCDPISGHVSLYWYRQALGQGPEFLTYFNYEAQQDKSGLPNDRFSAERPEGSISTLTIQRTEQRDSAMYRCASSLRFAGAWDNEQFFGPGTRLTVL.

This chain uses TRBV12-5 with TRBJ2-1, with D tentatively TRBD2 (6 bases). The CDR3 length is 12 residues. Germline lookup yields CDR1 LGHNT and CDR2 FRNRAP. With 5 bases removed from V and 9 bases from J, the gap between germline ends came to 11 bases. The CDR3 sequence is CASGPMGGEQFF. CDR3 bases: TGTGCTAGTGGTCCTATGGGGGGTGAGCAGTTCTTC.

V gene TRBV5-5 combines with J gene TRBJ2-7; 8 bases are a match to TRBD1. After removal of 5 bases from V and 0 bases from J, the junction contained 10 bases not matched to a gene. This CDR3 has 16 amino acids. Germline lookup yields CDR1 SGHKS and CDR2 YYEKEE (reference sequence). CDR3 sequence: CASREVGGQGSYEQYF. DNA of the CDR3: TGTGCCAGCAGAGAGGTTGGTGGACAGGGCTCCTACGAGCAGTACTTC. Looking up the rest from reference TRBV5-5 and TRBJ2-7 gives the full variable domain: DAGVTQSPTHLIKTRGQQVTLRCSPISGHKSVSWYQQVLGQGPQFIFQYYEKEERGRGNFPDRFSARQFPNYSSELNVNALLLGDSALYLCASREVGGQGSYEQYFGPGTRLTVT.

The chain carries TRBV2 and TRBJ1-2; weak D call: TRBD1 (5 bases). Germline assignment: CDR1 SNHLY and CDR2 FYNNEI. V shed 6 bases and J shed 7 bases, with 21 bases lying between them. The CDR3 has 15 amino acids. The CDR3 region has the DNA TGTGCCAGCAGCCAGACAAGGGGCTTTTTCGTTGGCTACACCTTC. It specifies CASSQTRGFFVGYTF.

This chain links TRBV27 with TRBJ1-1; TRBD1 aligns across 7 bases. J was trimmed by 2 bases and V by 6 bases; bases with no gene match: 6. This CDR3 region has 14 residues. Germline CDR1 and CDR2: MNHEY and SMNVEV (reference sequence). CDR3: CASSLDRVNTEAFF. CDR3 in DNA: TGTGCCAGCAGCCTTGACAGGGTCAACACTGAAGCTTTCTTT.

This clone appeared a single time. This rearrangement joins TRBV6-7 to TRBJ1-5; 9 bases map to TRBD1. TRBV6-7 is reported as an ORF; its role is uncertain. This CDR3 region has 18 residues. The ends lost 0 bases at V and 6 bases at J; junction bases unmatched: 12. The CDR3, as DNA: TGTGCCAGCAGTTACTCGCCCCTGACAGGGGGAGGAGGTCAGCCCCAGCATTTT. Translating gives CASSYSPLTGGGGQPQHF.

The chain joins TRBV9 to TRBJ2-1; D is possibly TRBD1 (5 bases). Germline V CDR1 and CDR2: SGDLS, YYNGEE. The V end was cut by 6 bases, the J end by 9 bases, with 13 bases between. The CDR3 loop spans 12 amino acids. The CDR3 DNA is TGTGCCAGCAACGCCCAGGGATCTGAGCAGTTCTTC. Encoded protein: CASNAQGSEQFF.

The chain carries TRBV18 and TRBJ2-1; the match to TRBD2 covers 15 bases. V lost 2 bases and J lost 8; bases outside the gene matches: 1. The CDR3 has 15 residues. In germline, CDR1 is KGHSH, CDR2 LQKENI. The CDR3 loop is CASSPGLAGGYEQFF. CDR3 coding DNA: TGTGCCAGCTCACCAGGACTAGCGGGGGGGTATGAGCAGTTCTTC.

This CDR3 reads CASSLHPGKAFF. The DNA of the CDR3 is TGTGCCAGCAGCTTACACCCAGGGAAAGCTTTCTTT. The rearrangement uses TRBV11-3 and TRBJ1-1; maybe TRBD1 (5 bases). Trimming removed 2 bases from V and 9 bases from J, with 10 bases in between. This CDR3 contains 12 residues. Germline V gives CDR1 SGHNT, CDR2 YENEEA. Together with reference TRBV11-3 and TRBJ1-1, the CDR3 gives the full variable domain: EAGVVQSPRYKIIEKKQPVAFWCNPISGHNTLYWYLQNLGQGPELLIRYENEEAVDDSQLPKDRFSAERLKGVDSTLKIQPAELGDSAVYLCASSLHPGKAFFGQGTRLTVV.

The chain combines TRBV5-6 with TRBJ1-5; no clear D. Looked up from germline, CDR1 is SGHDT and CDR2 is YYEEEE. There are 14 residues in the CDR3. V was clipped by 1 base and J by 3 bases, with 8 bases between them. The CDR3 DNA reads as TGTGCCAGCAGCTTGTCAGTATACAATCAGCCCCAGCATTTT. This encodes CASSLSVYNQPQHF.

The chain is built from TRBV6-4 and TRBJ2-2, with TRBD2 as a possible D gene (5 bases). V shed 5 bases and J shed 8 bases, with 12 bases lying between them. Germline lookup yields CDR1 MRHNA and CDR2 SNTAGT. The CDR3 extends over 13 amino acids. The CDR3: CASSLLAIGELFF. The DNA for the CDR3 is TGTGCCAGCAGTCTTCTAGCTATAGGGGAGCTGTTTTTT.

V and J are TRBV2 and TRBJ2-2, with 7 bases that match TRBD2. CDR3 length: 16 residues. With V trimmed by 6 bases and J by 5 bases, 12 bases remained unmatched. From germline, CDR1 is SNHLY and CDR2 FYNNEI. The CDR3, as DNA: TGTGCCAGCAGCCCGGGTCGTAGGGGAGGGACCGGGGAGCTGTTTTTT. Amino acid sequence: CASSPGRRGGTGELFF. Full variable domain (remainder filled in from reference TRBV2 and TRBJ2-2): EPEVTQTPSHQVTQMGQEVILRCVPISNHLYFYWYRQILGQKVEFLVSFYNNEISEKSEIFDDQFSVERPDGSNFTLKIRSTKLEDSAMYFCASSPGRRGGTGELFFGEGSRLTVL.

V and J are TRBV4-3 and TRBJ1-4; 10 bases map to TRBD1. The CDR3 has 17 amino acids. The V gene end was trimmed by 1 base and the J gene end by 0 bases; junction bases not matched to a gene: 2. Germline lookup yields CDR1 LGHNA and CDR2 YSLEER. DNA of the CDR3: TGCGCCAGCAGCCAAGGGACAGGGGGGTCAACTAATGAAAAACTGTTTTTT. This codes for CASSQGTGGSTNEKLFF.

The chain has TRBV6-4 and TRBJ2-6; D is possibly TRBD2 (6 bases). The CDR3 has 16 residues. V was clipped by 3 bases and J by 0 bases, with 9 bases between them. Germline V gives CDR1 MRHNA, CDR2 SNTAGT. Written as DNA, the CDR3 is TGTGCCAGCAGTGAGGGACTCAACTCTGGGGCCAACGTCCTGACTTTC. As protein: CASSEGLNSGANVLTF.

The V and J genes are TRBV12-5 and TRBJ2-1, with 8 bases matching TRBD1. Per germline, CDR1 LGHNT and CDR2 FRNRAP. Unmatched junction bases numbered 10, after V lost 2 bases and J lost 7 bases. The CDR3 totals 16 residues. The CDR3 nucleotides are TGTGCTAGTGGTTTGAAGGACAGGGAAGGGCGGAATGAGCAGTTCTTC. Translating gives CASGLKDREGRNEQFF.

The chain is built from TRBV2 and TRBJ2-6; maybe TRBD2 (5 bases). The CDR3 has 16 amino acids. Trimming removed 3 bases at V and 4 bases at J, with 13 bases between. Looked up from germline, CDR1 is SNHLY and CDR2 is FYNNEI. CDR3 nucleotide sequence: TGTGCCAGCAGTGAGGAGGATCTTTGGGGGGCCAACGTCCTGACTTTC. Amino acids: CASSEEDLWGANVLTF.

The rearrangement links TRBV29-1 to TRBJ2-1; 8 nucleotides align to TRBD2. Per the germline V gene, CDR1 is SQVTM and CDR2 is ANQGSEA. Trimming at V came to 4 bases and at J to 7 bases, leaving 6 bases not matched to a gene. The CDR3 covers 13 residues. The CDR3 loop reads CSVVSRGVNEQFF. In nucleotides, the CDR3 is TGCAGCGTTGTGTCGCGGGGGGTTAATGAGCAGTTCTTC.

This chain connects TRBV19 to TRBJ2-6; D not certain. The CDR3 covers 14 residues. Per germline, CDR1 LNHDA and CDR2 SQIVND (reference sequence). V lost 1 base and J lost 10, with 11 bases in between. The CDR3 region is CASSIGTASNVLTF. CDR3 nucleotides: TGTGCCAGTAGTATAGGAACAGCCTCAAACGTCCTGACTTTC. Variable domain in full (rest from reference TRBV19 and TRBJ2-6): DGGITQSPKYLFRKEGQNVTLSCEQNLNHDAMYWYRQDPGQGLRLIYYSQIVNDFQKGDIAEGYSVSREKKESFPLTVTSAQKNPTAFYLCASSIGTASNVLTFGAGSRLTVL.

The rearrangement uses TRBV27 and TRBJ1-6; 7 bases are a match to TRBD1. After removal of 5 bases from V and 5 bases from J, the junction contained 6 bases not matched to a gene. The CDR3 contains 15 residues. CDR1 is MNHEY and CDR2 is SMNVEV in the germline V gene (reference sequence). As DNA, the CDR3 is TGTGCCAGCAGTCCCCAGGACAGGAATAATTCACCCCTCCACTTT. It translates to CASSPQDRNNSPLHF.

This chain connects TRBV27 to TRBJ1-1; a weak D match, TRBD1 (5 bases). V lost 4 bases and J 5 bases, leaving 11 bases between the germline ends. This CDR3 contains 13 residues. In germline, CDR1 is MNHEY, CDR2 SMNVEV (reference sequence). DNA of the CDR3: TGTGCCAGCAGTTACTGGGGGGGTACTGAAGCTTTCTTT. Translation gives CASSYWGGTEAFF.

The chain couples TRBV11-2 to TRBJ1-2; no clear D gene. The germline CDR1 and CDR2 sequences are SGHAT and FQNNGV. The CDR3 totals 15 residues. V lost 7 bases and J lost 0, with 15 bases in between. This CDR3 is CASTLVGVANYGYTF. CDR3 in DNA: TGTGCCAGCACCCTCGTCGGGGTCGCTAACTATGGCTACACCTTC. Full variable domain (rest looked up from reference TRBV11-2 and TRBJ1-2): EAGVAQSPRYKIIEKRQSVAFWCNPISGHATLYWYQQILGQGPKLLIQFQNNGVVDDSQLPKDRFSAERLKGVDSTLKIQPAKLEDSAVYLCASTLVGVANYGYTFGSGTRLTVV.

The V and J genes are TRBV29-1 and TRBJ2-5; no firm D call. This CDR3 contains 12 residues. CDR1 and CDR2 (germline): SQVTM, ANQGSEA. V was pared by 6 bases and J by 0 bases, with 8 bases between. CDR3 coding DNA: TGCAGCGTCCGTTCGTACCAAGAGACCCAGTACTTC. It is translated as CSVRSYQETQYF.